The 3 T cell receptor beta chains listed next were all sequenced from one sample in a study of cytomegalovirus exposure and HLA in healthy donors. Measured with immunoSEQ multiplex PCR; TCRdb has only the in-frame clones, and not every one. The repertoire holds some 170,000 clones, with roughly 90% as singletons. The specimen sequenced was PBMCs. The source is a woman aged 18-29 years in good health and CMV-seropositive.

The CDR3 loop is CASSSSGAGKPQHF. The DNA of the CDR3 is TGTGCCAGCAGCTCCTCTGGGGCAGGCAAGCCCCAGCATTTT. The V call is TRBV7-6, the J call TRBJ1-5; TRBD1 might be the D (5 bases). The germline gives CDR1 SGHVS, CDR2 FNYEAQ. This CDR3 has 14 amino acids. V lost 4 bases and J lost 8, with 15 bases in between.

The CDR3 is CASSIPMTGPNTEAFF. The CDR3 bases are TGTGCCAGTAGTATTCCCATGACAGGGCCGAACACTGAAGCTTTCTTT. The chain carries TRBV19 and TRBJ1-1; 7 bases are shared with TRBD1. The CDR3 runs 16 residues. J gave up 1 base and V 3 bases, and 8 bases lay outside the gene matches. Germline CDR1 and CDR2: LNHDA and SQIVND (reference sequence).

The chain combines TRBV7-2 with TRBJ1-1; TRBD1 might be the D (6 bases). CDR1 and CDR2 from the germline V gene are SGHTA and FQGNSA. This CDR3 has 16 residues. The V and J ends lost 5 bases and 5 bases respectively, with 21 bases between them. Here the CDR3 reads CASSLGGGRGGTEAFF. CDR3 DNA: TGTGCCAGCAGCCTGGGAGGTGGCAGGGGAGGGACTGAAGCTTTCTTT.